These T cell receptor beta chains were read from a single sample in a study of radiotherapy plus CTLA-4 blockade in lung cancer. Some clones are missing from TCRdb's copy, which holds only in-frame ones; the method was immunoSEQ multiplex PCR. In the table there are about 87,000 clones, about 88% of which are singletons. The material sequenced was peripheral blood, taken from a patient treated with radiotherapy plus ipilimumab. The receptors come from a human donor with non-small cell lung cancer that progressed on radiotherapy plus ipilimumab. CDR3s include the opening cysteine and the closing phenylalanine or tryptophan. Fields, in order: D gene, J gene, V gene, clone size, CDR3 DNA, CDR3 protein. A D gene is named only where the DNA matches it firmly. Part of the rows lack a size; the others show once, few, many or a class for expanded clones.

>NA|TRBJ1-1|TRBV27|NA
TGTGCCAGCAGTTCGACCGGCGCGGCTGAAGCTTTCTTT
CASSSTGAAEAFF
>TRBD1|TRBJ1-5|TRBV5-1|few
TGCGCCAGCAGCCCCGGACAGGGCAATCAGCCCCAGCATTTT
CASSPGQGNQPQHF
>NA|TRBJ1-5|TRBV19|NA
TGTGCCAGTATCGGGACTCGATACTATGGGAGTCAGCCCCAGCATTTT
CASIGTRYYGSQPQHF
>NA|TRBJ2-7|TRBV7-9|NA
TGTGCCAGCAGCCCCGTGGGATCCTACGAGCAGTACTTC
CASSPVGSYEQYF
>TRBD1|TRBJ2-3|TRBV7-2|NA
TGTGCCAGCAGCTCGCGACAGGGTGGGACAGATACGCAGTATTTT
CASSSRQGGTDTQYF
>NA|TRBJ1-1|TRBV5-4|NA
TGTGCCAGCAGCCTACTCGGGAACACTGAAGCTTTCTTT
CASSLLGNTEAFF
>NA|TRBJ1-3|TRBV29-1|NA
TGCAGCGTGCTATATCCTGGAAACACCATATATTTT
CSVLYPGNTIYF
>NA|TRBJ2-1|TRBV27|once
TGTGCCAGCAGTCCCTACACGGGCTCCTACAATGAGCAGTTCTTC
CASSPYTGSYNEQFF
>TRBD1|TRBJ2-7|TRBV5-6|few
TGTGCCACCGCGGACAGGGGTCGACTGGAGCAGTACTTC
CATADRGRLEQYF
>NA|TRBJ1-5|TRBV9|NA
TGTGCCAGCAGCGTAGGGCAAGATCGTCAGCCCCAGCATTTT
CASSVGQDRQPQHF
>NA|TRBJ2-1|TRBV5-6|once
TGTGCCAGCAGCTTACCCCCCATTCAGAGGATGTATGAGCAGTTCTTC
CASSLPPIQRMYEQFF
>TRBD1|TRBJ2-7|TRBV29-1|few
TGCAGCGGGGGGACAGGGGGGGGCGAGCAGTACTTC
CSGGTGGGEQYF
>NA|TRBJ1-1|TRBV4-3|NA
TGCGCCAGCAGCCAAGATGCAGGACCCCTGAACACTGAAGCTTTCTTT
CASSQDAGPLNTEAFF
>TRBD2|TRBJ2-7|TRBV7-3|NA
TGTGCCAGCAGACACAGCGGGATCAACGTAGGTGTGGGGTGCTACGAGCAGTACTTC
CASRHSGINVGVGCYEQYF
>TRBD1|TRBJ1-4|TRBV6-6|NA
TGTGCCAGCAGCCTGCGGACAGGGCGCGAAAAACTGTTTTTT
CASSLRTGREKLFF
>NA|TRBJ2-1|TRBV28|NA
TGTGCCAGCAGCCTGACGGGACCAAATTACAATGAGCAGTTCTTC
CASSLTGPNYNEQFF
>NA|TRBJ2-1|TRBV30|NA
TGTGCCTATAGGGACTGGCGATACAATGAGCAGTTCTTC
CAYRDWRYNEQFF
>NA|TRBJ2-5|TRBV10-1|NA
TGCGCCAGCAGTGATTGGTGGTGCCAAGAGACCCAGTACTTC
CASSDWWCQETQYF
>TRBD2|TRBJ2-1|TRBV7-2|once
TGTGCCAGCAGACCAAGACTAGCGGGAGACAATGAGCAGTTCTTC
CASRPRLAGDNEQFF
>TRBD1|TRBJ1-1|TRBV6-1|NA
TGTGCCATCCCAAGACAGGGCACCATGAACACTGAAGCTTTCTTT
CAIPRQGTMNTEAFF